This T cell receptor (beta chain) was captured by sequencing in a study of OX40 agonist ivuxolimab in advanced cancers. Measured with immunoSEQ multiplex PCR; TCRdb has only the in-frame clones, and not every one. This sample carries 70,000 to 90,000 clones, roughly 90% of them seen once, and the ten largest clones take more than 0.3%. The CDR3 has 14 amino acids. The V gene's germline CDR1 is LNHDA and CDR2 SQIVND (reference sequence). V lost 7 bases and J lost 0, with 12 bases in between. Anyone with autoimmune disease history or systemic immunosuppression was excluded. Study-wide results and caveats: More expanded clones were found, on average, in CD8+ than in CD4+ T cells. Antigen targets of the expanded peripheral T cells went undetermined. Low normalized T-cell clonal expansion was also seen in some nonresponders.

The count of this clone is one. Its target is unknown. This TCR came from an adult with an advanced solid tumor such as melanoma, head and neck, liver or kidney cancer. The chain couples TRBV19 to TRBJ1-1; D perhaps matches TRBD1 (6 bases). The sample in question was CD4+ or CD8+ T cells sorted from blood, obtained in a trial of the OX40 agonist ivuxolimab. CDR3 residues: CASTSDRLNTEAFF. The CDR3 DNA sequence: TGTGCCAGTACCTCGGACAGATTGAACACTGAAGCTTTCTTT.